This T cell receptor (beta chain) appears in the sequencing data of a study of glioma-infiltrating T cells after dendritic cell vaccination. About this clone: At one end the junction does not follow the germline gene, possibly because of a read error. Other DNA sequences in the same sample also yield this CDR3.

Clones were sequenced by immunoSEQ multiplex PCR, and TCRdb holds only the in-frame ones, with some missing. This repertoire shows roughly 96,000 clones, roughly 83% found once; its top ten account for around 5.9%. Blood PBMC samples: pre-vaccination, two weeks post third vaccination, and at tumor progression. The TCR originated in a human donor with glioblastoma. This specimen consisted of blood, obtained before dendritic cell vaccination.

CDR3 sequence (DNA): TGTGCAGGGACTAGCAGCTACGAACAGTACTTC. Protein: CAGTSSYEQYF. This chain uses TRBV30 with TRBJ2-7, with TRBD2 identical over 9 bases. This CDR3 has 11 residues. Germline assignment: CDR1 GTSNPN and CDR2 SVGIG (reference sequence). The entire variable domain, with the rest obtained from reference TRBV30 and TRBJ2-7, is as follows: SQTIHQWPATLVQPVGSPLSLECTVEGTSNPNLYWYRQAAGRGLQLLFYSVGIGQISSEVPQNLSASRPQDRQFILSSKKLLLSDSGFYLCAGTSSYEQYFGPGTRLTVT.